This T cell receptor beta chain originates from a study of blood T cell repertoires in COVID-19. Study in general: Whether acute or convalescent, the COVID-19 samples came from the United States, Italy and Spain. PBMCs, B-cell-depleted T cells, or T cells were the source of the cDNA or gDNA that made up the material.

In the original processing: Quantification of nucleated cells was approximated via reference gene primer amplification. TCRdb keeps only in-frame clones here, not all; method: immunoSEQ multiplex PCR. V and J calls and clone size are those listed in that table; D and trimming were worked out from the DNA. The table has about 99,000 clones, about 90% seen once. The germline CDR1 and CDR2 sequences are MGHDK and SYGVNS. The CDR3 sequence is 15 residues long. Trimming left V 5 bases short and J 9 bases short, with 20 bases between. The chain combines TRBV25-1 with TRBJ2-1; TRBD2 might be the D (5 bases). The sequence derives from a human donor in a cohort sampled during active COVID-19. Sequenced input: peripheral blood. DNA for the CDR3: TGTGCCAGCAGTAAAAACGGGGTCAGTCTGGTTGAGCAGTTCTTC. It specifies CASSKNGVSLVEQFF.